This T cell receptor beta chain was captured in a study of cytomegalovirus exposure and HLA in healthy donors (dated by TCRdb to 2015 to 2018). Describing the broader study: The roughly 670 repertoires of the first cohort and the roughly 110 validation repertoires were produced on the same platform, according to a later analysis. The aim of the study was to test whether cataloging public T cell receptors could identify signatures of past pathogen exposure. In addition to the first cohort of approximately 650 subjects, a separate validation cohort of some 120 different subjects was used. The study combined high-throughput TCR immunosequencing, statistical association of individual TCRs with disease status, and machine learning to predict cytomegalovirus infection status.

The investigation overall reported the following: The classifier was reported to diagnose cytomegalovirus status with high specificity and sensitivity in both the original cohort and the validation cohort. A later analysis found that TCRs clustered in the first cohort also tended to co-occur in the 120 validation repertoires, with more than 90% of cluster scores above 0. A few of the identified cytomegalovirus-associated TCR beta chains were confirmed in vitro to be specific for cytomegalovirus antigens. The study listed 150 to 200 TCR beta chains as associated with cytomegalovirus. All 120 or so repertoires were used to score co-occurrence in the validation cohort in a later analysis, because that analysis had no HLA typing for the cohort. While some public TCRs were present in many individuals, most TCR sequences turned up only very rarely across donors. The authors suggested that the approach could potentially be generalized to other disease states and immunological phenotypes.

Receptors were amplified or captured by the immunoSEQ multiplex PCR assay. On the authors' methods: A statistical classification framework was built for diagnosing cytomegalovirus status from the catalog of TCR beta chain sequences. Not all clones reach the TCRdb copy of this immuneACCESS table, which keeps in-frame sequences only. Checked studies attribute under half of the gap to unresolved V genes and leave the rest unexplained. That table furnishes V, J and clone size, whereas the DNA furnished D and trimming. The sample table records about 56,000 clones; roughly nine tenths of these occur just once. The leading ten clones occupy more than 14% of the sample. As to this clone: Its recognized antigen is unknown. The input lacks base qualities; no much larger clone sits a single base away.

The donors were included in the validation cohort of over a hundred subjects, a group kept apart from the approximately 650-subject first cohort. Cut back by 5 bases and 1 base, the V and J ends lie 11 bases apart. The germline V gene gives CDR1 as MNHEY and CDR2 as SVGAGI. The CDR3 has 14 amino acids, counting the end cysteine and phenylalanine. Only CDR3 DNA remains: 42 bases, in frame from the first base. Specimen: PBMCs. The receptor's source is a woman between 18 and 29 years old in good health and CMV-seronegative. This receptor chain uses TRBV6-5 and TRBJ1-2, with a tentative D gene TRBD1 over 6 matching bases. The sequenced DNA is TGTGCCAGCAGTCCGACAGGAGATAACTATGGCTACACCTTC. It specifies CASSPTGDNYGYTF.